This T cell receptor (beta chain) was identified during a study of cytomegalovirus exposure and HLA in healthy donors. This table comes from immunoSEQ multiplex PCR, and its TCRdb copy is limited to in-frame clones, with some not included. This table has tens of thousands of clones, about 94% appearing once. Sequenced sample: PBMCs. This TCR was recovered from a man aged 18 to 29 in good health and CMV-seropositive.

The CDR3, as DNA: TGTGCCAGCGGTATACTAGCGACTCAAGAGACCCAGTACTTC. Protein product: CASGILATQETQYF. This chain connects TRBV2 to TRBJ2-5; 7 bases fit TRBD2. The germline CDR1 and CDR2 sequences are SNHLY and FYNNEI. Unmatched junction bases numbered 8, after V lost 8 bases and J lost 2 bases. There are 14 residues in the CDR3. The entire variable domain, with the rest obtained from reference TRBV2 and TRBJ2-5, is as follows: EPEVTQTPSHQVTQMGQEVILRCVPISNHLYFYWYRQILGQKVEFLVSFYNNEISEKSEIFDDQFSVERPDGSNFTLKIRSTKLEDSAMYFCASGILATQETQYFGPGTRLLVL.